The source of this TCR beta chain is a study of blood T cells in healthy people across ages. General study results and limits: From one million sequenced T cells, diversity estimates were lower bounds.

The authors ran a second PCR of about 6 to 11 cycles using a sample-barcoded 5' primer and a J-beta primer mix. TCRdb used MiXCR to reprocess the 5' RACE reads, holding one entry per CDR3 protein. The data contain 630,000 or so distinct CDR3 sequences, about 30% of them seen just once; the ten biggest clones take up approximately 14%. This CDR3 has 15 residues. In germline, CDR1 is GTSNPN, CDR2 SVGIG (reference sequence). Points on this clonotype: Antigen specificity is unknown. A much bigger clone sits one base away, suggesting this may be a read error.

The sample consisted of blood. The sequence derives from a woman aged 80 or older in good health. The chain couples TRBV30 to TRBJ2-5; D might be TRBD2 (6 bases). The CDR3 DNA reads TGTGCCTGGAACCCGCAGCGGAGGGCGCAAGAGGCCCAGTACTTC. Translated: CAWNPQRRAQEAQYF. Full variable domain (missing parts from reference TRBV30 and TRBJ2-5): SQTIHQWPATLVQPVGSPLSLECTVEGTSNPNLYWYRQAAGRGLQLLFYSVGIGQISSEVPQNLSASRPQDRQFILSSKKLLLSDSGFYLCAWNPQRRAQEAQYFGPGTRLLVL.